The text below deals with one T cell receptor beta chain. Antigen: not known. CDR1 is SGHTA and CDR2 is FQGNSA in the germline V gene. The CDR3 length is 13 residues. The data stem from a study of monozygotic twins with inflammatory bowel disease. Study-level results: A distinction between different T cell subtypes was not possible.

Every donor provided one blood sample measuring roughly 2.5 ml. Incorporation of UMIs carrying a 6-nucleotide sample barcode was performed by template switching. TCRdb re-analyzed the 5' RACE reads; it lists each CDR3 protein once, without DNA. Recorded for this sample: roughly 150,000 distinct CDR3 sequences. V usage is TRBV7-2 and J usage is TRBJ1-2; TCRdb indicates TRBD1, and absent DNA this call remains unverified. Sequenced: blood. The origin of this receptor is a human donor with ulcerative colitis or Crohn's disease, or a healthy co-twin of an affected twin (not recorded which). The CDR3 here is CASSSRTAYGYTF. Full variable domain (rest looked up from reference TRBV7-2 and TRBJ1-2): GAGVSQSPSNKVTEKGKDVELRCDPISGHTALYWYRQSLGQGLEFLIYFQGNSAPDKSGLPSDRFSAERTGGSVSTLTIQRTQQEDSAVYLCASSSRTAYGYTFGSGTRLTVV.